This T cell receptor (beta chain) was identified during a study of shared clonotypes between healthy human individuals. This CDR3 contains 15 residues. Overall study findings and caveats: There were few donors, and this limited the genetic and exposure-history diversity represented.

Profiling relied on immunoSEQ multiplex PCR, and the TCRdb table lists in-frame clones only, not all of them. The data show about 490,000 clones, 79% seen once. This clone appeared once. What it binds is unknown. The receptor was derived from a woman aged 40 to 50 in good health. Some clones in this sample may be carry-over from other donors' samples. Sequences were obtained from PBMCs. The gene calls are TRBV12-1 and TRBJ2-3; no check of the table's D call, TRBD2, against the DNA was made. TRBV12-1 is recorded as a pseudogene. CDR3 nucleotides: TGTGCCAGCAGCTCCCCGAGGAGGGCCACAGATACGCAGTATTTT. This translates into CASSSPRRATDTQYF.